The rows below give T cell receptor beta chains drawn from one sample of a study of patients and donors after allogeneic stem cell transplantation. Each CDR3 protein is one row after TCRdb ran MiXCR on the RT-PCR reads. Among some 960,000 distinct CDR3 sequences listed, roughly 17% were seen once. The specimen was blood, either unsorted or a sorted T cell fraction (not recorded which). The source is a human donor who was either an allogeneic HSCT recipient or a stem cell or donor lymphocyte infusion donor (not recorded which). It is not recorded whose cells these are; they may come from a transplant donor. Both conserved end residues are trimmed from each CDR3.

V | CDR3
TRBV2 | ASTEGTVNTEAF
TRBV12-3/TRBV12-4 | ASSPQINEQF
TRBV20-1 | SARRQGNEQF
TRBV6-5 | ASSNGQGEQY
TRBV7-8 | ASSTQQGDTQY
TRBV7-2 | ASSSPTRNTIY
TRBV29-1 | SVEGLEETQY
TRBV7-2 | ASSLAGPGAF
TRBV4-2 | ASSQDRGGANYGYT
TRBV7-2 | ASSPNGGLYEQY
TRBV6-2/TRBV6-3 | ATMGVLSSYNEQF
TRBV20-1 | SATPGVLGETQY
TRBV28 | ASRMSLTRNTGELF
TRBV6-1 | ASSDRREGAKNIQY
TRBV19 | AASGRASYEQY
TRBV29-1 | SVEDVGVGYT
TRBV6-1 | ASSRDSGNTIY
TRBV7-2 | ASSEQGAGEQF
TRBV4-3 | ASSQTRGEQF
TRBV10-3 | AASSDRNTDTQY
TRBV5-1 | ASSSYGAGKVNEQF
TRBV12-3/TRBV12-4 | ASRPRSGEQY
TRBV19 | ASSSPGTGAEKLF
TRBV10-3 | AISESTASYQPQH
TRBV20-1 | SASTGQAKFDEQY
TRBV6-2/TRBV6-3 | ASYQPGTRDTGELF
TRBV20-1 | SARARGSFPWYNEQF
TRBV10-2 | ARDVGGAPSYNEQF
TRBV6-5 | ASSYSRGEAF
TRBV5-1 | ASSLVVGGANVLT
TRBV12-3/TRBV12-4 | ASSLGGRLNQPQH
TRBV29-1 | SVEYGGDTEAF
TRBV27 | ASSYGPRVVNTGELF
TRBV15 | ATSREWSETQY
TRBV20-1 | SARSRSTSGKPYEQY
TRBV5-1 | ASTKTGSRGGELF
TRBV15 | ATSRAGGAANEKLF
TRBV12-3/TRBV12-4 | ASTRTGVTYNEQF
TRBV11-2 | ASSRGQRGAEAF
TRBV6-4 | ASSQVAGVPNEQF
TRBV2 | ASSEFGWEQY
TRBV24-1 | ATSETRGRDGELF
TRBV12-3/TRBV12-4 | ATSRSSGNEQF
TRBV10-3 | AISSGLEGSEAF
TRBV27 | ASRRLGSYEQY
TRBV5-4 | ASSPNPSGGHYGYT
TRBV12-3/TRBV12-4 | ASSLGSGNTGELF
TRBV6-2/TRBV6-3 | ASGKYGWY
TRBV7-3 | ASSSTGGGLETQY
TRBV27 | ASSTGSTNSPLH
TRBV5-1 | ASSWTGTVGTEAF